This T cell receptor (beta chain) was retrieved from a study of blood T cells in healthy people across ages. Overall study results and limits: Estimated diversity that came from one million T cells was considered an underestimate. Diversity of TCR beta per million T cells declined in a roughly linear way with age.

The use of a sample-barcoded 5' primer and a J-beta primer mix characterized a second PCR of roughly 6 to 11 cycles. Using its own MiXCR run on the 5' RACE reads, TCRdb lists one record per CDR3 protein. This repertoire shows 1.6 million or so distinct CDR3 sequences, about 32% found once; its top ten account for approximately 10%. CDR1 and CDR2 (germline): LNHNV, YYDKDF (reference sequence). V trimming: 3 bases; J trimming: 4 bases; junction bases outside the gene matches: 1. The CDR3 loop spans 14 amino acids. Details on this clonotype: What it binds is not known.

Sequenced sample: blood. The V and J genes are TRBV15 and TRBJ2-1; 9 bases agree with TRBD2. This TCR derives from a woman in her 30s in good health. The DNA for the CDR3 is TGTGCCACCAGCAGGACTAGCGGATACAATGAGCAGTTCTTC. Translating gives CATSRTSGYNEQFF.